In its sample, the clone carrying this T cell receptor beta chain was seen many times. TCRdb re-derived calls from the RT-PCR reads in MiXCR, one entry per CDR3 protein. Among some 10,000 distinct CDR3 sequences, 3% to 4.5% were seen once, and the ten largest hold 15% to 20%. This specimen comes from a study of patients and donors after allogeneic stem cell transplantation. Trimming took 6 bases from V and 0 from J; bases not matched to a gene: 4. The CDR3 is 14 amino acids. The V gene's germline CDR1 is MDHEN and CDR2 SYDVKM. This chain links TRBV28 with TRBJ2-5, with 7 bases that match TRBD2. Material: blood, either unsorted or a sorted T cell fraction (not recorded which). This TCR derives from a human donor who was either an allogeneic HSCT recipient or a stem cell or donor lymphocyte infusion donor (not recorded which). It is not recorded whose cells these are; they may come from a transplant donor. The CDR3 DNA sequence: TGTGCCAGCAGAGCGGGGCCCTACCAAGAGACCCAGTACTTC. This sequence encodes CASRAGPYQETQYF.